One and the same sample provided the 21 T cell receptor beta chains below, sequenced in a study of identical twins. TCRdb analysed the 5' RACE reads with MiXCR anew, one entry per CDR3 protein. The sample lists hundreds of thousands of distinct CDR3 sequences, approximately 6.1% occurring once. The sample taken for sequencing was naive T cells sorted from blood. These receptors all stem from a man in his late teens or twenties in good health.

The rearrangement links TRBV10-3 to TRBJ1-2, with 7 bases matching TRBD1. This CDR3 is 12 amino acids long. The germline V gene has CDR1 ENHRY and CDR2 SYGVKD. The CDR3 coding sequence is TGTGCGATGTCGCAGGGGGAATATGGCTACACCTTC. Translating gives CAMSQGEYGYTF.

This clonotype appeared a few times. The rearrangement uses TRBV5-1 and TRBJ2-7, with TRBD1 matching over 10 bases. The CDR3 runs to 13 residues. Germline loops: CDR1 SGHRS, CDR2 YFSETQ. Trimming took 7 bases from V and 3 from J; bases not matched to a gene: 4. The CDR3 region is CASRRDRGYEQYV. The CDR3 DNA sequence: TGCGCCAGCCGCCGGGACAGGGGCTACGAGCAGTACGTC.

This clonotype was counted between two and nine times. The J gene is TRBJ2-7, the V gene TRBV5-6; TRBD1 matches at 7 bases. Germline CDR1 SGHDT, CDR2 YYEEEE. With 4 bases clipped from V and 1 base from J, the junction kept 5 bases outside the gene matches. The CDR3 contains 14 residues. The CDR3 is CASSPGTASYEQYV. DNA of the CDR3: TGTGCCAGCAGCCCCGGGACAGCGTCCTACGAGCAGTACGTC.

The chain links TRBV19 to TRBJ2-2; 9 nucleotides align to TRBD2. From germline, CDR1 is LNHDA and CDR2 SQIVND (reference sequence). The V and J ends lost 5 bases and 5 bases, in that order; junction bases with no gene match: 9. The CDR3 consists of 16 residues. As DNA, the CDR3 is TGTGCCAGTAGTCTTAGCGGGAGAGTAGTAACCGGGGAGCTGTTTTTT. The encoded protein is CASSLSGRVVTGELFF.

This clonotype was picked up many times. The CDR3 is CASSPRQGSEKLFF. In DNA form, the CDR3 reads TGTGCCAGCAGTCCCAGACAGGGCAGCGAAAAACTGTTTTTT. The chain employs TRBV12-3 or TRBV12-4 and TRBJ1-4; 7 nucleotides match TRBD1. The ends lost 5 bases at V and 8 bases at J; junction bases unmatched: 8. This CDR3 region has 14 residues.

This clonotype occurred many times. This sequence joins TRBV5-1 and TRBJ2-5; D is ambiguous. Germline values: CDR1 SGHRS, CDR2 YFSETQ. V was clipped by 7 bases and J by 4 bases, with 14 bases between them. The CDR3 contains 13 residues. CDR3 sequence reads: CASGQEPVETQYF. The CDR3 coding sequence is TGCGCCAGCGGCCAGGAACCTGTAGAGACCCAGTACTTC.

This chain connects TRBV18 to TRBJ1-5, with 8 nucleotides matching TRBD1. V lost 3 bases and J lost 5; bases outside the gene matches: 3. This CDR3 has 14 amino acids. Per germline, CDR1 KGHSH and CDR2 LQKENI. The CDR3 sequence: CASSPTGGDQPQHF. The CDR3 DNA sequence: TGTGCCAGCTCACCCACAGGGGGGGATCAGCCCCAGCATTTT.

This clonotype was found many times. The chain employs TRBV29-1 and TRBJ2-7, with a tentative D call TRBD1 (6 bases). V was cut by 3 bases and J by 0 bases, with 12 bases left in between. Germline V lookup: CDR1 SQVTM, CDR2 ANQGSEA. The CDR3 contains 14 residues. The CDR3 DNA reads TGCAGCGTTGAGGGGGCCTCTACCTCCTACGAGCAGTACTTC. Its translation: CSVEGASTSYEQYF.

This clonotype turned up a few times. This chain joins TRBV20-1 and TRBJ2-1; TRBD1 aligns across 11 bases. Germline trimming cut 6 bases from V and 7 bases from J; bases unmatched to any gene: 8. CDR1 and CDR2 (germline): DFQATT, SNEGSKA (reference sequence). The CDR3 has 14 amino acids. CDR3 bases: TGCAGTGCCTTCGGACAGGGGGCTGGGAATGAGCAGTTCTTC. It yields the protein CSAFGQGAGNEQFF.

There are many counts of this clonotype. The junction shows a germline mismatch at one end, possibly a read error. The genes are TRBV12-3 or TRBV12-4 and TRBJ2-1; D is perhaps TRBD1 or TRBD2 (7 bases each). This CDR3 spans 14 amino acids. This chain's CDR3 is CASRQTGTSGAQLF. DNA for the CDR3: TGTGCCAGCAGACAGACAGGGACAAGCGGGGCCCAGCTCTTC.

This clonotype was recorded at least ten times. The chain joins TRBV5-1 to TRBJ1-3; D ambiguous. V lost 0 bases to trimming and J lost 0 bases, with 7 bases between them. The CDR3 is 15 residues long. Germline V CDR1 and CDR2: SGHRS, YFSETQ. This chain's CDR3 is CASSLERPSGNTIYF. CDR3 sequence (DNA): TGCGCCAGCAGCTTGGAGCGTCCCTCTGGAAACACCATATATTTT.

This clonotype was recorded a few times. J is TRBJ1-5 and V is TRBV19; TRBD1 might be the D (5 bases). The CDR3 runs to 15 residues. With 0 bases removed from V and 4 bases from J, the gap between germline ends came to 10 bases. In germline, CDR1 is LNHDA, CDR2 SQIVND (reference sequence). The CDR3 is CASSIDRQRNQPQHF. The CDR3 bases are TGTGCCAGTAGTATAGACAGACAGCGGAATCAGCCCCAGCATTTT.

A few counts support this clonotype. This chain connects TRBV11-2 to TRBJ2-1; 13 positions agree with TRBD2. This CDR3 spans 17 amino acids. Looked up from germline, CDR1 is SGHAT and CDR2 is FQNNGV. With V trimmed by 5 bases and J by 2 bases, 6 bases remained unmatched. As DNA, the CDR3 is TGTGCCAGCAGCCCCCGACTAGCGGGAGGCGCCTACAATGAGCAGTTCTTC. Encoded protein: CASSPRLAGGAYNEQFF.

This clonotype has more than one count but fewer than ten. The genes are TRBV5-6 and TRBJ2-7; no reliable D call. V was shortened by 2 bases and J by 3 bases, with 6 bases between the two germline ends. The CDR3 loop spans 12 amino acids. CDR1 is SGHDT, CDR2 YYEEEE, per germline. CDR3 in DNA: TGTGCCAGCAGCTTTCCTGGCTACGAGCAGTACTTC. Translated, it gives CASSFPGYEQYF.

CDR3 nucleotide sequence: TGTGCCACCAGTGATTGGGACAGCTCTGGGGCCAACGTCCTGACTTTC. Encoded protein: CATSDWDSSGANVLTF. The chain employs TRBV24-1 and TRBJ2-6, with 7 nucleotides matching TRBD1. Looked up from germline, CDR1 is KGHDR and CDR2 is SFDVKD. CDR3 size: 16 residues. The trim removed 2 bases at V and 0 bases at J, leaving 0 bases unmatched.

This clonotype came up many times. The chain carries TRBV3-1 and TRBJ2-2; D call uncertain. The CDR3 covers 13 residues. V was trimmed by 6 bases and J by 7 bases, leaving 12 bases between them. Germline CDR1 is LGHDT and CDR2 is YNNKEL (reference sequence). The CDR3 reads CASRIKGVGELFF. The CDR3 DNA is TGTGCCAGCAGAATCAAGGGTGTCGGGGAGCTGTTTTTT.

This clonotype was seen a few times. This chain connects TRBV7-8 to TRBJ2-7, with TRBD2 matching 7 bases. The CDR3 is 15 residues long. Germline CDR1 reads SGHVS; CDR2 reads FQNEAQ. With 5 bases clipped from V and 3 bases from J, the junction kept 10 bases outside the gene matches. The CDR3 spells CASSLKRDGLYEQYV. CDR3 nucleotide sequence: TGTGCCAGCAGCCTAAAGCGGGACGGCCTCTACGAGCAGTACGTC.

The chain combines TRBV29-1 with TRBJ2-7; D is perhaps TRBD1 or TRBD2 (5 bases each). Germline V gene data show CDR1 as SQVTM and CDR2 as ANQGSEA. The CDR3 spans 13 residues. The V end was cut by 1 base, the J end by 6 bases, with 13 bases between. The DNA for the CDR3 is TGCAGCGTTGAAGTCGGGACGATAGGCGAGCAGTACTTC. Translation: CSVEVGTIGEQYF.

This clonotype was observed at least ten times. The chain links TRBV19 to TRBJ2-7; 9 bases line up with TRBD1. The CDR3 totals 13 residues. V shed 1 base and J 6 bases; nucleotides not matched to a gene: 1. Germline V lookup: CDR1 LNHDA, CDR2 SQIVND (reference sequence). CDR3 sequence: CASSIGQGGEQYV. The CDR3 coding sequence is TGTGCCAGTAGTATAGGACAGGGGGGCGAGCAGTACGTC.

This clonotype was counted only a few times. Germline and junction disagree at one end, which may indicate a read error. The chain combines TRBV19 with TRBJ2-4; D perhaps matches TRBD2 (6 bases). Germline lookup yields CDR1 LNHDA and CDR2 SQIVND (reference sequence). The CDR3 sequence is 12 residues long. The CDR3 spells CASSQAGPRILF. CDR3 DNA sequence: TGTGCCAGTAGCCAAGCGGGCCCTCGGATCCTCTTC.

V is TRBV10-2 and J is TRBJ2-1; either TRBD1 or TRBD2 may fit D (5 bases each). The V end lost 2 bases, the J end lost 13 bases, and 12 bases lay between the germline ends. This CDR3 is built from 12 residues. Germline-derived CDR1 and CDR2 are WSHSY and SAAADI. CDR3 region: CASSEGGNIQFF. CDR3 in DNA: TGCGCCAGCAGTGAGGGGGGTAATATACAGTTCTTC.